The entry below gives a single T cell receptor beta chain sequence along with its context. These data come from a study of blood T cell repertoires in COVID-19. Study summary: Some COVID-19 samples were acute and others convalescent; all came from the United States, Italy and Spain.

This table comes from immunoSEQ multiplex PCR, and its TCRdb copy is limited to in-frame clones, with some not included. Seen here are 200,000 to 250,000 clones, about four fifths observed once, and the top ten hold about 8%. The CDR3 totals 12 residues. The ends were cut back, 3 bases at V and 5 bases at J, with 7 bases in the middle. Input material: peripheral blood. This TCR came from a woman aged 50 to 65 with active or convalescent COVID-19. This chain uses TRBV12-3 or TRBV12-4 with TRBJ1-2, with D possibly being TRBD1 (5 bases). CDR3 DNA: TGTGCCAGCAGTTTCGGACATTATGGCTACACCTTC. This sequence encodes CASSFGHYGYTF.